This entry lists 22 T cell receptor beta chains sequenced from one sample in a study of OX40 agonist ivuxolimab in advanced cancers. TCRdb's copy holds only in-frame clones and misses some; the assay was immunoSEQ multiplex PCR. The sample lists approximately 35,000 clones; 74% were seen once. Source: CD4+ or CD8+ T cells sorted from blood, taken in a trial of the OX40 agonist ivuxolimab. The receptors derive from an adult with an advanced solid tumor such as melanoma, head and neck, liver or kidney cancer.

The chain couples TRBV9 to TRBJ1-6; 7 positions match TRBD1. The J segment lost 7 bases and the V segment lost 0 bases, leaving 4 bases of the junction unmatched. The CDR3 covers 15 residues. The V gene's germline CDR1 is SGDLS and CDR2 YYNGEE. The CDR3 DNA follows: TGTGCCAGCAGCGTAGGGGGGACAGTGAATTCACCCCTCCACTTT. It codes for CASSVGGTVNSPLHF.

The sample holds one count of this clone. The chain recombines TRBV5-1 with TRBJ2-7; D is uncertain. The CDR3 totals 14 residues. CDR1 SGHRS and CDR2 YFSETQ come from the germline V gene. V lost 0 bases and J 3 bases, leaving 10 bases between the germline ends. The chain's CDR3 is CASSLAIGSYEQYF. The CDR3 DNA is TGCGCCAGCAGCTTGGCCATTGGTAGCTACGAGCAGTACTTC.

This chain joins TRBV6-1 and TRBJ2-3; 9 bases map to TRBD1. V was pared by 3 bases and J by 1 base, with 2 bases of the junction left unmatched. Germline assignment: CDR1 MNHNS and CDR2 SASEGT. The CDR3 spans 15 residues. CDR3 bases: TGTGCCAGCAGTGATCGGGACAGGGGCACAGATACGCAGTATTTT. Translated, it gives CASSDRDRGTDTQYF.

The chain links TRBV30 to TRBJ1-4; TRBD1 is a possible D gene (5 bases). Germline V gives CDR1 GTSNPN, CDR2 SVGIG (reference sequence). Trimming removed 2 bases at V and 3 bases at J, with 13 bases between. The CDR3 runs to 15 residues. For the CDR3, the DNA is TGTGCCTGGAGTCCCGAGGGGAGGCCTAATGAAAAACTGTTTTTT. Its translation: CAWSPEGRPNEKLFF.

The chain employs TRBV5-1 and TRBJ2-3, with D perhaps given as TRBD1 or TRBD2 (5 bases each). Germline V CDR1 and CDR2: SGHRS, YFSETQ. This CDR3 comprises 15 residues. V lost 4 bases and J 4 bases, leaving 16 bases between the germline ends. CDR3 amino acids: CASSVGRLSADTQYF. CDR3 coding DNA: TGCGCCAGCAGCGTGGGACGGTTGAGCGCAGATACGCAGTATTTT.

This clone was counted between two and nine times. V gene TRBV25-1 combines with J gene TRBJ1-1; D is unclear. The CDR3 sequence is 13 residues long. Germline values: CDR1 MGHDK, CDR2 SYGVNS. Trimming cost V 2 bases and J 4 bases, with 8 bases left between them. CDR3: CASSERRGTEAFF. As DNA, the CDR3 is TGTGCCAGCAGTGAACGGCGGGGCACTGAAGCTTTCTTT.

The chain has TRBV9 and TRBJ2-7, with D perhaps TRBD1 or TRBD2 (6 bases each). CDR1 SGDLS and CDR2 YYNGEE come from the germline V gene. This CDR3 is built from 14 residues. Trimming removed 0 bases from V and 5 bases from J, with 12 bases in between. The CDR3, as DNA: TGTGCCAGCAGCGTAGCGGGGGCTTCGGACGAGCAGTACTTC. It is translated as CASSVAGASDEQYF.

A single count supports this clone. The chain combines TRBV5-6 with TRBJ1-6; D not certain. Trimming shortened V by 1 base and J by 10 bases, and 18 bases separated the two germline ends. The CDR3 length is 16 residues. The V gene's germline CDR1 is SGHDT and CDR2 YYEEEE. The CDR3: CASSLPTLGSASPLHF. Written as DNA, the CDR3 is TGTGCCAGCAGCTTGCCGACCCTTGGATCCGCCTCACCCCTCCACTTT. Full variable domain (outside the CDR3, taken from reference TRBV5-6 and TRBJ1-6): DAGVTQSPTHLIKTRGQQVTLRCSPKSGHDTVSWYQQALGQGPQFIFQYYEEEERQRGNFPDRFSGHQFPNYSSELNVNALLLGDSALYLCASSLPTLGSASPLHFGNGTRLTVT.

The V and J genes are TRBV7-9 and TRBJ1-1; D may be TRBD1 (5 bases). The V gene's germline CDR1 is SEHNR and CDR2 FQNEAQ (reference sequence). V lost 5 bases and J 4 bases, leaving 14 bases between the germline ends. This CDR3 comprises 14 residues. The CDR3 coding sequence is TGTGCCAGCAGCCCGCAGGGCCCTTTCACTGAAGCTTTCTTT. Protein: CASSPQGPFTEAFF.

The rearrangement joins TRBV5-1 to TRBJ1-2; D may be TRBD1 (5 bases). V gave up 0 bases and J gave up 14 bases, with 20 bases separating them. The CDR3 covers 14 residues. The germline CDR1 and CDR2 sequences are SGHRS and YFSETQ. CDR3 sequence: CASSLAVAGSLQTF. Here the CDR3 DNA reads TGCGCCAGCAGCTTGGCCGTCGCAGGGTCGCTGCAGACCTTC.

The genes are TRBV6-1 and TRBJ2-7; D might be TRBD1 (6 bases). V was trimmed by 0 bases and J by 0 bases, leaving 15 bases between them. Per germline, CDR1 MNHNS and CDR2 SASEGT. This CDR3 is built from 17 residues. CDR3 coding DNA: TGTGCCAGCAGTGAAGCTATCGGCAGGGGATTCTCCTACGAGCAGTACGTC. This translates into CASSEAIGRGFSYEQYV.

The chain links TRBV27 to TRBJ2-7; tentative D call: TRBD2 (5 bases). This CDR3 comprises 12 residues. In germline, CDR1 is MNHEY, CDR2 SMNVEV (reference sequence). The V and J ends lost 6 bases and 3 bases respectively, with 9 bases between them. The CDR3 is CASRGSGYEQYV. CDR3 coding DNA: TGTGCCAGCAGGGGGAGTGGCTACGAGCAGTACGTC.

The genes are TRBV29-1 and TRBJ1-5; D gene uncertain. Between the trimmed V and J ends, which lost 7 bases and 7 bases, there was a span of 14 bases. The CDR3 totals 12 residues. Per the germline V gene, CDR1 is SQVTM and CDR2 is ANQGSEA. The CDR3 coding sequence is TGCAGCGCCGGGGAGCCGGGGCAGCCCCAGCATTTT. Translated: CSAGEPGQPQHF. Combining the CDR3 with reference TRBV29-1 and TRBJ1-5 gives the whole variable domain SAVISQKPSRDICQRGTSLTIQCQVDSQVTMMFWYRQQPGQSLTLIATANQGSEATYESGFVIDKFPISRPNLTFSTLTVSNMSPEDSSIYLCSAGEPGQPQHFGDGTRLSIL.

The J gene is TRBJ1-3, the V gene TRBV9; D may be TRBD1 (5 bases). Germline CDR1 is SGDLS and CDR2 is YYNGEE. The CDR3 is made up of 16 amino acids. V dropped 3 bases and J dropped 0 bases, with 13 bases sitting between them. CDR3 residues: CASSEPKGSSGNTIYF. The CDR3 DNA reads TGTGCCAGCAGCGAACCAAAGGGGAGCTCTGGAAACACCATATATTTT.

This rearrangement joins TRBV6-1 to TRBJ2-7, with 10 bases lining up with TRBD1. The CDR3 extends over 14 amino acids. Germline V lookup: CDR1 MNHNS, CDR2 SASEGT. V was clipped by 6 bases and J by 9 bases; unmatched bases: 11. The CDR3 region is CASRNPGTGDRQYV. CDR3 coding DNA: TGTGCCAGCAGAAACCCCGGGACAGGGGATCGGCAGTACGTC.

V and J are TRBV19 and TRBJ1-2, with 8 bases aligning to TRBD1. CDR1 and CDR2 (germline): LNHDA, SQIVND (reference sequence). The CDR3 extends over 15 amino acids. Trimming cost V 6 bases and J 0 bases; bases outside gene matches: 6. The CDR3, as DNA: TGTGCCAGTAGATCCGGGACAGGAGCTAACTATGGCTACACCTTC. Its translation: CASRSGTGANYGYTF.

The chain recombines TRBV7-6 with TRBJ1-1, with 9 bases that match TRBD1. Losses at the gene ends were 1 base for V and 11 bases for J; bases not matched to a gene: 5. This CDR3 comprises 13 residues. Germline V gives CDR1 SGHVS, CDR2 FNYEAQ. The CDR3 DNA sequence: TGTGCCAGCAGCTTAGGTACAGGGGGCGAGGCTTTCTTT. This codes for CASSLGTGGEAFF.

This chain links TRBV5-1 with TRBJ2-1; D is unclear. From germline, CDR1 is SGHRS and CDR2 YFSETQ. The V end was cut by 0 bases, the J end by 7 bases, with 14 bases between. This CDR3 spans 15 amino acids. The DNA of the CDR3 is TGCGCCAGCAGCTTGGAGGGTACCACACAGAATGAGCAGTTCTTC. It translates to CASSLEGTTQNEQFF. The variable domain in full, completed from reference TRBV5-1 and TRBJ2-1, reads KAGVTQTPRYLIKTRGQQVTLSCSPISGHRSVSWYQQTPGQGLQFLFEYFSETQRNKGNFPGRFSGRQFSNSRSEMNVSTLELGDSALYLCASSLEGTTQNEQFFGPGTRLTVL.

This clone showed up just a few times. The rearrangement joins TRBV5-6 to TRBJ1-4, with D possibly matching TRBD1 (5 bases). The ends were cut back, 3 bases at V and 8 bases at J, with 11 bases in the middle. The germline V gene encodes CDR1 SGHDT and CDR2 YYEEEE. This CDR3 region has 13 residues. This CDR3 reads CASSSGTSEKLFF. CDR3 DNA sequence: TGTGCCAGCAGCTCCGGGACCTCCGAAAAACTGTTTTTT.

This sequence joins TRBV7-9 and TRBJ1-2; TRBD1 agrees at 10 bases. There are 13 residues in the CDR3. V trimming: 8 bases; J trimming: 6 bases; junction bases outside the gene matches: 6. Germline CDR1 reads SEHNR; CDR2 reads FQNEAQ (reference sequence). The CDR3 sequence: CASGQGTGDGYTF. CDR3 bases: TGTGCCAGCGGGCAGGGGACAGGGGATGGCTACACCTTC.

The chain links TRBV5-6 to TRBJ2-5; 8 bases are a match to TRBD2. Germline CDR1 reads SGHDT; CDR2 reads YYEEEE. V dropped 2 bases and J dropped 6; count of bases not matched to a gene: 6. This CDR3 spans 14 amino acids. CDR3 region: CASSLRRGEKTQYF. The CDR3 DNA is TGTGCCAGCAGCTTAAGGCGGGGGGAAAAGACCCAGTACTTC.

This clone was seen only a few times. CDR3: CASSGQGGRNEQFF. The CDR3 nucleotides are TGTGCCAGCTCGGGACAGGGTGGACGCAATGAGCAGTTCTTC. V usage is TRBV18 and J usage is TRBJ2-1, with 9 bases lining up with TRBD1. The CDR3 is 14 amino acids. V shed 6 bases and J 6 bases; nucleotides not matched to a gene: 6. CDR1 and CDR2 (germline): KGHSH, LQKENI.